This T cell receptor (beta chain) was documented in a study of cytomegalovirus exposure and HLA in healthy donors. On this clone itself: Its antigen is currently unknown.

Primers for the PCR totalled 60 Vbeta and 13 Jbeta. Repertoires were generated with immunoSEQ multiplex PCR, while TCRdb's copy carries only in-frame clones and drops some. The sample shows 95,000 to 120,000 clones, over 65% of them seen only once. The V end was cut by 2 bases, the J end by 4 bases, with 7 bases between. This CDR3 has 13 residues. Germline V gene data show CDR1 as WNHNN and CDR2 as SYGVQD (reference sequence). Study-level points and caveats: Presence/absence results assume similar sequencing depth per donor, which may not hold. TCR beta V- and J-gene trimming was later associated with a missense DCLRE1C variant.

The genes are TRBV10-1 and TRBJ2-3; D ambiguous. This TCR came from a woman aged 25 to 39 in good health and CMV-seropositive. The sequenced sample was PBMCs. The CDR3 loop reads CASSEDVADTQYF. CDR3 coding DNA: TGCGCCAGCAGTGAGGATGTAGCAGATACGCAGTATTTT.